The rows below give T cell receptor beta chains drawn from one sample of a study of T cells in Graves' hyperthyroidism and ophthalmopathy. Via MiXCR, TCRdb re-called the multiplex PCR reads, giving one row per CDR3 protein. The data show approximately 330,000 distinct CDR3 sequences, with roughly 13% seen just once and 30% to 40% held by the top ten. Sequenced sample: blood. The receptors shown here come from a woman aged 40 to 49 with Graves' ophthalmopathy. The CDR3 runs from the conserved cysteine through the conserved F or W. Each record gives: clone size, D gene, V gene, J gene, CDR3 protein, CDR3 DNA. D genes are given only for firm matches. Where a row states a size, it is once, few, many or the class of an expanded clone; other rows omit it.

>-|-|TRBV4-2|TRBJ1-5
CASSQGAAGNQPQHF
TGTGCCAGCAGCCAAGGGGCAGCAGGCAATCAGCCCCAGCATTTT
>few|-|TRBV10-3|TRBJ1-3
CAISESRVRGRTSSGNTIYF
TGTGCCATCAGTGAGTCGCGTGTGCGGGGGAGAACTAGCTCTGGAAACACCATATATTTT
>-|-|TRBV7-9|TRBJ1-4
CASSLYEKLFF
TGTGCCAGCAGCTTATACGAAAAACTGTTTTTT
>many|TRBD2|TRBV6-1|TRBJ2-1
CASRTGTSGSGAYNEQFF
TGTGCCAGCAGAACCGGGACTAGCGGGTCCGGTGCGTACAATGAGCAGTTCTTC
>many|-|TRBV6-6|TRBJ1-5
CASSYDWSNQPQHF
TGTGCCAGCAGTTACGACTGGAGCAATCAGCCCCAGCATTTT
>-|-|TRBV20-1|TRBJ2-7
CSARWHRVPYEQYF
TGCAGTGCTAGATGGCACAGGGTCCCCTACGAGCAGTACTTC
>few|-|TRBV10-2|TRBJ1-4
CASTDPPTVPNEKLFF
TGCGCCAGCACCGACCCACCTACCGTTCCTAATGAAAAACTGTTTTTT
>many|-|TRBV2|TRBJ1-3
CASRGIGNTIYF
TGTGCCAGCAGAGGGATCGGAAACACCATATATTTT
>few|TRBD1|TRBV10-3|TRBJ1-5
CAISKSGRGPQPQHF
TGTGCCATCAGTAAGTCGGGCAGGGGGCCTCAGCCCCAGCATTTT
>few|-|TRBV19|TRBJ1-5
CASSIIGRQGRQPQHF
TGTGCCAGTAGTATAATTGGGCGCCAAGGACGGCAGCCCCAGCATTTT
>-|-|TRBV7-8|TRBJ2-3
CASSFRPSTDTQYF
TGTGCCAGCAGCTTCAGGCCAAGCACAGATACGCAGTATTTT
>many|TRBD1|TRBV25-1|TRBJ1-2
CASSEDRPGTGVLGGYTF
TGTGCCAGCAGTGAAGACCGTCCCGGGACAGGGGTATTAGGCGGCTACACCTTC
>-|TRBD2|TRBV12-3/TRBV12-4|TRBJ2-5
CASSPTQTLAGRGETQYF
TGTGCCAGCAGTCCCACCCAAACCTTAGCGGGGAGGGGAGAGACCCAGTACTTC
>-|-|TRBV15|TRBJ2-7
CATSRDYSAGRHEQYF
TGTGCCACCAGCAGAGATTATTCGGCAGGGCGGCACGAGCAGTACTTC
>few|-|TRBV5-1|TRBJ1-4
CASSTGDLIENEKLFF
TGCGCCAGCAGCACCGGGGACCTCATAGAGAATGAAAAACTGTTTTTT
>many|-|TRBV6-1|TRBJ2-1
CASSWGGVDNEQFF
TGTGCCAGCTCTTGGGGCGGGGTCGACAATGAGCAGTTCTTC
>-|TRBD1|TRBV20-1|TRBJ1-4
CSATDRGDATNEKLFF
TGCAGTGCCACGGACAGGGGCGATGCAACTAATGAAAAACTGTTTTTT
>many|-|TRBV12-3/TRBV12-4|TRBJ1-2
CASRYRERVNYGYTF
TGTGCCAGCAGGTATAGGGAGAGAGTTAACTATGGCTACACCTTC
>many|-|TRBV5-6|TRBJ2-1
CASSLRGRGDNEQFF
TGTGCCAGCAGCCTCCGGGGCAGGGGCGACAATGAGCAGTTCTTC
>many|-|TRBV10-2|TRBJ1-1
CASLDWRDTEAFF
TGCGCCAGCTTGGATTGGAGGGACACTGAAGCTTTCTTT
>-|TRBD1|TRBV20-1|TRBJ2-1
CSAKIWDRGDNEQFF
TGCAGTGCTAAAATTTGGGACAGGGGTGACAATGAGCAGTTCTTC
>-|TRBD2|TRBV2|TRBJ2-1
CANSGAGGPRPFF
TGTGCCAACAGTGGAGCGGGAGGGCCTCGTCCGTTCTTC
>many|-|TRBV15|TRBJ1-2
CATSRVTGGYGYTF
TGTGCCACCAGCAGAGTAACGGGAGGATATGGCTACACCTTC
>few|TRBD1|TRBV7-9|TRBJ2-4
CASSPGTARRIQYF
TGTGCCAGCAGCCCAGGGACAGCCAGGCGCATTCAGTACTTC
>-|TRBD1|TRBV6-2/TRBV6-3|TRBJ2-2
CASSQLQGATGELFF
TGTGCCAGCAGCCAACTACAGGGGGCCACCGGGGAGCTGTTTTTT
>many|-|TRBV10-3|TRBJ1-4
CAISERQNEKLFF
TGTGCCATCAGTGAAAGGCAGAATGAAAAACTGTTTTTT
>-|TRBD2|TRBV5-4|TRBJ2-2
CASSRSGGGSNTGELFF
TGTGCCAGCAGCCGTTCGGGCGGGGGGTCAAACACCGGGGAGCTGTTTTTT
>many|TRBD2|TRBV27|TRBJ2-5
CASSPKFSGSPSETQYF
TGTGCCAGCAGTCCGAAGTTTAGCGGGAGTCCGTCGGAGACCCAGTACTTC
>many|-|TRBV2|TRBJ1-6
CASSEPGSNSPLHF
TGTGCCAGCAGTGAACCGGGATCTAATTCACCCCTCCACTTT
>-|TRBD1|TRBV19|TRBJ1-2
CASSPRGQTNYGYTF
TGTGCCAGTAGTCCCCGGGGACAGACTAACTATGGCTACACCTTC
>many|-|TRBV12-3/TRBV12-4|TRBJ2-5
CASSLNSRETQYF
TGTGCCAGCAGTTTAAACTCCCGGGAGACCCAGTACTTC
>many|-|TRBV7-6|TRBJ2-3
CASSLSNLGRLDTQYF
TGTGCCAGCAGCTTATCGAACCTCGGCAGGCTAGATACGCAGTATTTT
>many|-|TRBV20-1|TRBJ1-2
CSAPLAWPDLGYTF
TGCAGTGCTCCCCTGGCGTGGCCCGATTTAGGCTACACCTTC
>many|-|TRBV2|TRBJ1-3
CASSARGTIFGNTIYF
TGTGCCAGCAGTGCACGGGGCACTATTTTCGGAAACACCATATATTTT
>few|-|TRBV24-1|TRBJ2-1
CATSGLLEQFF
TGTGCCACCAGTGGCTTACTAGAGCAGTTCTTC
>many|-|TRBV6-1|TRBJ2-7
CASSEFGVHEQYF
TGTGCCAGCAGTGAATTCGGGGTCCACGAGCAGTACTTC
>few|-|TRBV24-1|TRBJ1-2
CATSDFSYGYTF
TGTGCCACCAGTGATTTTTCGTATGGCTACACCTTC
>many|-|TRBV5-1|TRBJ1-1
CASSLGSRTEAFF
TGCGCCAGCAGCTTGGGGTCGAGGACTGAAGCTTTCTTT
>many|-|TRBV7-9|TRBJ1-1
CASSLRVSNTEAFF
TGTGCCAGCAGCTTAAGGGTTTCGAACACTGAAGCTTTCTTT
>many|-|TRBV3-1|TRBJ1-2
CASSLSGRQSYGYTF
TGTGCCAGCAGCCTTTCAGGGAGACAATCCTATGGCTACACCTTC
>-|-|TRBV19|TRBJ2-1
CASSNGNEQFF
TGTGCCAGTAGTAACGGGAATGAGCAGTTCTTC
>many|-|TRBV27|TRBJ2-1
CASSFEGYGARNEQFF
TGTGCCAGCAGTTTTGAGGGGTATGGAGCAAGGAATGAGCAGTTCTTC
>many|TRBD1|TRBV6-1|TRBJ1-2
CASRSEGALSYGYTF
TGTGCCAGCAGATCGGAGGGGGCGCTGAGCTATGGCTACACCTTC
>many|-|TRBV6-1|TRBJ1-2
CASAEYGSYGYTF
TGTGCCAGCGCTGAATACGGTAGCTATGGCTACACCTTC
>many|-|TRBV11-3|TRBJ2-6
CASSLTSSGANVLTF
TGTGCCAGCAGTTTAACTAGCTCTGGGGCCAACGTCCTGACTTTC
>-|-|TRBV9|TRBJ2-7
CASSLYGGSSYEQYF
TGTGCCAGCAGCCTCTATGGGGGAAGCTCCTACGAGCAGTACTTC
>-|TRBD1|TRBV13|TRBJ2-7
CASSLGSRTGTYEQYF
TGTGCCAGCAGCTTAGGGTCTCGGACAGGAACCTACGAGCAGTACTTC
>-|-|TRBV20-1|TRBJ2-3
CSALSAVASTDTQYF
TGCAGTGCCTTATCGGCTGTAGCTAGCACAGATACGCAGTATTTT
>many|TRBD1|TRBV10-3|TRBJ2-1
CAISESVGQGPIPWAHNEQFF
TGTGCCATCAGTGAGTCGGTGGGACAGGGACCGATCCCCTGGGCGCACAATGAGCAGTTCTTC
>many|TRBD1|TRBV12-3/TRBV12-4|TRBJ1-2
CASSPTGEYGGYTF
TGTGCCAGCAGCCCAACAGGGGAGTACGGGGGCTACACCTTC
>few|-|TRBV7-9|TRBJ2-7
CASSLDGSAYEQYF
TGTGCCAGCAGCTTAGATGGGTCTGCCTACGAGCAGTACTTC
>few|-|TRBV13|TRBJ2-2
CASSGSSTAGELFF
TGTGCCAGCAGCGGTTCCTCGACCGCCGGGGAGCTGTTTTTT
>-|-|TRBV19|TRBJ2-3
CASSIEGTRTDTQYF
TGTGCCAGTAGTATAGAAGGGACGCGTACAGATACGCAGTATTTT
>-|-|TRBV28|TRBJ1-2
CATRTAWTIGYTF
TGTGCCACCCGTACCGCCTGGACAATCGGCTACACCTTC
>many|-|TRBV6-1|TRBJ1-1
CASRQNMGHGLEAFF
TGTGCCAGCAGACAAAACATGGGTCACGGCCTTGAAGCTTTCTTT
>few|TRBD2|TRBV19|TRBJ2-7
CASSPTGGPYEQYF
TGTGCCAGTAGTCCGACGGGGGGGCCCTACGAGCAGTACTTC
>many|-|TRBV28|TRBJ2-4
CASSFGQRRAKNIQYF
TGTGCCAGCAGTTTCGGACAGCGGCGGGCCAAAAACATTCAGTACTTC